This T cell receptor beta chain was captured by sequencing in a study of OX40 agonist ivuxolimab in advanced cancers. This table comes from immunoSEQ multiplex PCR, and its TCRdb copy is limited to in-frame clones, with some not included. The sample holds 70,000 to 100,000 clones; around four fifths are singletons and the top ten take roughly 1.1%. Germline V lookup: CDR1 ENHRY, CDR2 SYGVKD. This CDR3 contains 12 residues. Deletions cut 2 bases from V and 7 bases from J, with 6 bases between. This clonotype was sampled from an adult with an advanced solid tumor such as melanoma, head and neck, liver or kidney cancer. The chain has TRBV10-3 and TRBJ1-5; possible D gene TRBD1, 5 bases. This specimen was CD4+ or CD8+ T cells sorted from blood, taken in a trial of the OX40 agonist ivuxolimab. The CDR3 DNA reads TGTGCCATCAGTGAGCCAGGGCAGCCCCAGCATTTT. This translates into CAISEPGQPQHF.